This T cell receptor (beta chain) originates from a study of metastatic and nonmetastatic thyroid tumors. On the study more broadly: The authors compared repertoires across blood and tumor or nodule tissue from malignant and benign thyroid patients.

TCRdb called clones again from the PCR reads with MiXCR. The repertoire includes about 34,000 clones, 35% of them detected once, and over 20% sits in the top ten. Patients had received no treatment of any kind before thyroid surgery. The V gene end was trimmed by 11 bases and the J gene end by 0 bases; junction bases not matched to a gene: 7. Germline CDR1 is SNHLY and CDR2 is FYNNEI. This CDR3 spans 13 amino acids. The sequencing input was tumor tissue. The TCR sequence derives from a female donor with papillary thyroid cancer or a benign thyroid nodule (not recorded which). Some clones in this sample may be carry-over from other donors' samples. This chain uses TRBV2 with TRBJ2-7, with TRBD2 matching 7 bases. The chain's CDR3 is CAGQRGNSYEQYF. The DNA for the CDR3 is TGTGCCGGCCAGCGGGGTAACTCCTACGAGCAGTACTTC. Full variable domain (missing parts from reference TRBV2 and TRBJ2-7): EPEVTQTPSHQVTQMGQEVILRCVPISNHLYFYWYRQILGQKVEFLVSFYNNEISEKSEIFDDQFSVERPDGSNFTLKIRSTKLEDSAMYFCAGQRGNSYEQYFGPGTRLTVT.